Listed below are T cell receptor beta chains from one sample, sequenced in a study of vaccination effects on CD4 cells after COVID-19. The method was immunoSEQ multiplex PCR; TCRdb's version includes in-frame clones alone and lacks a portion of them. The table has 20,000 to 25,000 clones, 75% seen once. These receptors' antigens are unknown. The sample consisted of CD4+ T cells from PBMCs cultured with HCoV-NL63 spike peptides, taken before COVID-19 vaccination. The receptors derive from a human donor who received a COVID-19 vaccine. Both conserved end residues are part of each CDR3. Each record gives: D gene, V gene, J gene, clone size, CDR3 protein, CDR3 DNA. A D gene is named only where the DNA matches it firmly. A clone size is listed for some rows: how often the clone was seen (once, few, many), or a class if it is expanded.

D gene: NA
V gene: TRBV7-9
J gene: TRBJ2-5
clone size: few
CDR3 protein: CASTSWRGDIIETQYF
CDR3 DNA: TGTGCCAGCACCTCTTGGAGGGGAGATATTATAGAGACCCAGTACTTC

D gene: TRBD1
V gene: TRBV11-2
J gene: TRBJ1-1
clone size: NA
CDR3 protein: CASSSLSQGVGTEAFF
CDR3 DNA: TGTGCCAGCAGCTCCTTATCTCAGGGGGTAGGGACTGAAGCTTTCTTT

D gene: NA
V gene: TRBV7-2
J gene: TRBJ2-3
clone size: NA
CDR3 protein: CASSLGGSDTQYF
CDR3 DNA: TGTGCCAGCAGCTTAGGGGGATCAGATACGCAGTATTTT

D gene: NA
V gene: TRBV20-1
J gene: TRBJ1-4
clone size: NA
CDR3 protein: CSASQRGKPTEKLFF
CDR3 DNA: TGCAGTGCTAGTCAACGGGGGAAGCCTACAGAAAAACTGTTTTTT

D gene: TRBD1
V gene: TRBV7-2
J gene: TRBJ2-7
clone size: NA
CDR3 protein: CASRGQGLYEQYF
CDR3 DNA: TGTGCCAGCAGGGGACAGGGTCTATACGAGCAGTACTTC

D gene: TRBD2
V gene: TRBV7-9
J gene: TRBJ2-7
clone size: few
CDR3 protein: CASSAAGGSSYEQYF
CDR3 DNA: TGTGCCAGCAGCGCTGCCGGGGGGTCCTCCTACGAGCAGTACTTC

D gene: TRBD2
V gene: TRBV7-9
J gene: TRBJ2-2
clone size: NA
CDR3 protein: CASSLASGRHTGELFF
CDR3 DNA: TGTGCCAGCAGCTTAGCATCCGGGAGGCACACCGGGGAGCTGTTTTTT

D gene: TRBD1
V gene: TRBV11-2
J gene: TRBJ2-5
clone size: once
CDR3 protein: CASSHGQGSSETQYF
CDR3 DNA: TGTGCCAGCAGTCATGGACAGGGTAGCTCAGAGACCCAGTACTTC

D gene: NA
V gene: TRBV5-5
J gene: TRBJ2-1
clone size: NA
CDR3 protein: CASSLAPRGSNEQFF
CDR3 DNA: TGTGCCAGCAGCTTGGCGCCGCGTGGAAGCAATGAGCAGTTCTTC

D gene: TRBD2
V gene: TRBV5-1
J gene: TRBJ2-5
clone size: NA
CDR3 protein: CASSFSGGASETQYF
CDR3 DNA: TGCGCCAGCAGCTTCAGCGGGGGGGCCTCTGAGACCCAGTACTTC

D gene: NA
V gene: TRBV18
J gene: TRBJ1-1
clone size: NA
CDR3 protein: CASSRPMGEAFF
CDR3 DNA: TGTGCCAGCTCAAGGCCCATGGGTGAAGCTTTCTTT

D gene: NA
V gene: TRBV13
J gene: TRBJ1-1
clone size: few
CDR3 protein: CASSFLQLNTEAFF
CDR3 DNA: TGTGCCAGCAGCTTCTTGCAGCTGAACACTGAAGCTTTCTTT

D gene: TRBD1
V gene: TRBV6-5
J gene: TRBJ1-3
clone size: once
CDR3 protein: CASSRDRARNTIYF
CDR3 DNA: TGTGCCAGCAGCCGCGACAGGGCCAGAAACACCATATATTTT

D gene: TRBD2
V gene: TRBV30
J gene: TRBJ2-7
clone size: NA
CDR3 protein: CAWRPLAGDYEQYF
CDR3 DNA: TGTGCCTGGAGACCACTAGCGGGAGACTACGAGCAGTACTTC

D gene: NA
V gene: TRBV27
J gene: TRBJ1-5
clone size: NA
CDR3 protein: CASSPYSNQPQHF
CDR3 DNA: TGTGCCAGCAGTCCTTATAGCAATCAGCCCCAGCATTTT

D gene: NA
V gene: TRBV30
J gene: TRBJ1-2
clone size: once
CDR3 protein: CAWAQGGGYTF
CDR3 DNA: TGTGCCTGGGCACAGGGTGGCGGCTACACCTTC

D gene: TRBD1
V gene: TRBV6-2/TRBV6-3
J gene: TRBJ2-1
clone size: NA
CDR3 protein: CASSVSGGRQFF
CDR3 DNA: TGTGCCAGCAGTGTATCAGGGGGCCGGCAGTTCTTC

D gene: NA
V gene: TRBV7-2
J gene: TRBJ2-7
clone size: NA
CDR3 protein: CASSLVPPGASLYEQYF
CDR3 DNA: TGTGCCAGCAGCTTAGTGCCCCCCGGGGCATCGCTCTACGAGCAGTACTTC

D gene: NA
V gene: TRBV28
J gene: TRBJ2-3
clone size: NA
CDR3 protein: CASSPLVTPTDTQYF
CDR3 DNA: TGTGCCAGCAGTCCGTTAGTAACCCCGACAGATACGCAGTATTTT

D gene: TRBD2
V gene: TRBV4-1
J gene: TRBJ2-1
clone size: NA
CDR3 protein: CASSHGLAGVYNEQFF
CDR3 DNA: TGCGCCAGCAGCCATGGACTAGCGGGAGTATACAATGAGCAGTTCTTC

D gene: NA
V gene: TRBV3-1/TRBV3-2
J gene: TRBJ2-1
clone size: NA
CDR3 protein: CASSQVSSNEQFF
CDR3 DNA: TGTGCCAGCAGCCAAGTGAGTTCCAATGAGCAGTTCTTC

D gene: NA
V gene: TRBV3-1/TRBV3-2
J gene: TRBJ1-1
clone size: NA
CDR3 protein: CASSQVHRGEQEAFF
CDR3 DNA: TGTGCCAGCAGCCAAGTTCATCGGGGCGAGCAGGAAGCTTTCTTT

D gene: TRBD2
V gene: TRBV4-1
J gene: TRBJ2-1
clone size: NA
CDR3 protein: CASSPIWFSGGADEQFF
CDR3 DNA: TGCGCCAGCAGCCCCATCTGGTTTAGCGGGGGTGCGGATGAGCAGTTCTTC

D gene: TRBD1
V gene: TRBV28
J gene: TRBJ1-1
clone size: NA
CDR3 protein: CASSWEQGRGAFF
CDR3 DNA: TGTGCCAGCAGTTGGGAACAGGGGCGGGGAGCTTTCTTT

D gene: NA
V gene: TRBV7-2
J gene: TRBJ1-4
clone size: few
CDR3 protein: CASSLVALATNEKLFF
CDR3 DNA: TGTGCCAGCAGCTTAGTAGCGCTTGCAACTAATGAAAAACTGTTTTTT

D gene: NA
V gene: TRBV6-5
J gene: TRBJ2-3
clone size: NA
CDR3 protein: CASSPRRYTDTQYF
CDR3 DNA: TGTGCCAGCAGTCCGCGGCGATACACAGATACGCAGTATTTT

D gene: TRBD2
V gene: TRBV2
J gene: TRBJ2-1
clone size: NA
CDR3 protein: CASSGGGTSEEQFF
CDR3 DNA: TGTGCCAGCAGCGGGGGGGGGACTAGCGAAGAGCAGTTCTTC

D gene: NA
V gene: TRBV28
J gene: TRBJ2-5
clone size: once
CDR3 protein: CASKGETQYF
CDR3 DNA: TGTGCCAGTAAGGGAGAGACCCAGTACTTC

D gene: NA
V gene: TRBV19
J gene: TRBJ1-4
clone size: NA
CDR3 protein: CASTPREKLFF
CDR3 DNA: TGTGCCAGTACCCCAAGGGAAAAACTGTTTTTT